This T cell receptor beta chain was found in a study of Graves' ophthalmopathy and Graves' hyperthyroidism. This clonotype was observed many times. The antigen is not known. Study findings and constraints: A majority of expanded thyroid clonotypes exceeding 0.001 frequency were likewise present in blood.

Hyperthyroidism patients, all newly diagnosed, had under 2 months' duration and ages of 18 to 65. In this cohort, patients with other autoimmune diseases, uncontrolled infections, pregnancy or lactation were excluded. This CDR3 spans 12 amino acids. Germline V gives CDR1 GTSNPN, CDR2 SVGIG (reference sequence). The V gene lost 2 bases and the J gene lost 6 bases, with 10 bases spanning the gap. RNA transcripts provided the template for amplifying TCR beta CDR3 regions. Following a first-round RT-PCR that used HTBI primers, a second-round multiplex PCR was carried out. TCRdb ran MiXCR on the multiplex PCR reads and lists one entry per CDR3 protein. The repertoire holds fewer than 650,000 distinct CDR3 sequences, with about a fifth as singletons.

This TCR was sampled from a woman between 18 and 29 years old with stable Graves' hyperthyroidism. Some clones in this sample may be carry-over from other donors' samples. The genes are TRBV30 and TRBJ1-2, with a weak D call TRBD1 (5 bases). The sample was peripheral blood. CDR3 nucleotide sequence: TGTGCCTGGAGTAGCAGGGTTGATGGCTACACCTTC. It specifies CAWSSRVDGYTF.